This passage covers 5 T cell receptor beta chains from one sample sequenced in a study of T cells in Graves' hyperthyroidism and ophthalmopathy. RNA transcripts provided the source from which TCR beta CDR3 regions were amplified. When the TCR CDR3 underwent first-round RT-PCR, the HTBI primer set was used. TCRdb recomputed calls from the multiplex PCR reads with MiXCR, one row per CDR3 protein. The sample lists hundreds of thousands of distinct CDR3 sequences, about 13% occurring once. The sample consisted of blood. These receptor sequences come from a woman between 18 and 29 years old with Graves' hyperthyroidism.

The rearrangement uses TRBV27 and TRBJ2-1, with a possible D match to TRBD2 (7 bases). The germline V gene has CDR1 MNHEY and CDR2 SMNVEV (reference sequence). V was clipped by 5 bases and J by 4 bases, with 18 bases between them. This CDR3 has 16 residues. The DNA of the CDR3 is TGTGCCAGCAGTCTCTCCGACGGGGGGCTGTACAATGAGCAGTTCTTC. Translation gives CASSLSDGGLYNEQFF.

This clonotype has ten or more counts. The CDR3 DNA follows: TGTGCCAGCAGCTTAAATCAGGGGGCGCCTTGGGAGACCCAGTACTTC. Protein sequence: CASSLNQGAPWETQYF. The chain employs TRBV7-2 and TRBJ2-5; 8 nucleotides align to TRBD1. V lost 2 bases, J lost 5 bases, and 10 bases stayed unmatched. CDR1 is SGHTA and CDR2 is FQGNSA in the germline V gene. This CDR3 spans 16 amino acids.

This clonotype was counted only a few times. A single base separates this from a much larger clone, so it may be a read error. This rearrangement joins TRBV30 to TRBJ1-3; D ambiguous. In germline, CDR1 is GTSNPN, CDR2 SVGIG (reference sequence). This CDR3 is built from 14 residues. V lost 4 bases and J lost 2, with 12 bases in between. In nucleotides, the CDR3 is TGTGCCTGGACCGATCTACTCCCTGGAAACACCATATATTTT. Protein: CAWTDLLPGNTIYF.

This clonotype was detected ten times or more. This rearrangement joins TRBV6-2 or TRBV6-3 to TRBJ1-4; 7 bases agree with TRBD1. Germline V gives CDR1 MNHEY, CDR2 SVGEGT. The CDR3 has 15 amino acids. V lost 2 bases to trimming and J lost 5 bases; unmatched junction nucleotides: 5. This CDR3 is CASSYRDRENEKLFF. CDR3 bases: TGTGCCAGCAGTTACAGGGACAGAGAAAATGAAAAACTGTTTTTT.

In its sample, this clonotype was seen many times. The chain has TRBV28 and TRBJ2-6; TRBD1 matches 7 bases. V lost 3 bases, J lost 0 bases, and 5 bases stayed unmatched. Germline CDR1 and CDR2: MDHEN and SYDVKM. The CDR3 totals 17 residues. CDR3 sequence reads: CASSFARGNSGANVLTF. The CDR3 DNA is TGTGCCAGCAGTTTTGCCAGGGGGAACTCTGGGGCCAACGTCCTGACTTTC.